This T cell receptor (beta chain) was found in a study of blood T cell repertoires in COVID-19. Study overall: Samples came from the United States, Italy and Spain, spanning acute and convalescent COVID-19. Nucleic acid was either cDNA or gDNA, and it came from T cells, B-cell-depleted T cells, or PBMCs.

This clone has only a few counts. Study processing details: Amplification with reference gene primers provided the estimates of nucleated cell counts. Repertoires were generated with immunoSEQ multiplex PCR, while TCRdb's copy carries only in-frame clones and drops some. That table gives V, J and clone size, and the DNA gave D and trimming. The data contain approximately 100,000 clones, over 75% of them singletons. The ends were cut back, 4 bases at V and 14 bases at J, with 22 bases in the middle. This CDR3 has 15 residues. Germline V gene data show CDR1 as SGHRS and CDR2 as YFSETQ. Material for sequencing was peripheral blood. This TCR was recovered from a woman between 45 and 65 years old with acute or convalescent COVID-19. The chain links TRBV5-1 to TRBJ1-6, with a weak D call TRBD1 (5 bases). The CDR3, as DNA: TGCGCCAGCAGCAGCGGGACTCCTTCAATGGGGGCCCTCCACTTT. Translating gives CASSSGTPSMGALHF.